These 9 T cell receptor beta chains were all obtained from the same sample, sequenced in a study of T cells after yellow fever vaccination. One entry per CDR3 protein results from TCRdb running MiXCR on the 5' RACE reads. The data show over 150,000 distinct CDR3 sequences, 5.5% to 7.5% seen once. This specimen consisted of CD4+ T cells sorted from PBMCs, obtained on the day of the first yellow fever vaccination. The receptors derive from a man aged 18 to 30 who received the YFV17D yellow fever vaccine.

This clonotype has a count of ten or more. The V call is TRBV15, the J call TRBJ2-3; 8 bases are shared with TRBD2. The CDR3 is 16 amino acids. With 0 bases clipped from V and 1 base from J, the junction kept 3 bases outside the gene matches. Germline CDR1 and CDR2: LNHNV and YYDKDF (reference sequence). The CDR3 DNA follows: TGTGCCACCAGCAGAGAGCGGGGGGCACGCACAGATACGCAGTATTTT. Translating it yields CATSRERGARTDTQYF.

This clonotype was observed a handful of times. V and J are TRBV6-5 and TRBJ1-2; tentatively, D is TRBD1 (5 bases). The CDR3 is 11 amino acids. Trimming pared 9 bases from V and 6 bases from J, leaving 11 bases between. Germline lookup yields CDR1 MNHEY and CDR2 SVGAGI. The CDR3 loop is CASGGTHGYTF. DNA of the CDR3: TGTGCCAGTGGCGGGACCCATGGCTACACCTTC.

This clonotype has a count of ten or more. This chain uses TRBV4-3 with TRBJ2-1; D is unresolved. V lost 1 base to trimming and J lost 0 bases, with 7 bases between them. The germline V gene has CDR1 LGHNA and CDR2 YSLEER. This CDR3 spans 15 amino acids. The CDR3 protein is CASSQGLNSYNEQFF. The CDR3 DNA reads TGCGCCAGCAGCCAAGGGCTGAACTCCTACAATGAGCAGTTCTTC.

This clonotype was counted a few times. The chain carries TRBV7-6 and TRBJ2-7; D call uncertain. The CDR3 sequence is 13 residues long. Per the germline V gene, CDR1 is SGHVS and CDR2 is FNYEAQ. Trimming pared 1 base from V and 5 bases from J, leaving 9 bases between. The chain's CDR3 is CASSLVPVHEQYF. The CDR3 region has the DNA TGTGCCAGCAGCTTAGTGCCGGTTCACGAGCAGTACTTC.

J is TRBJ2-3 and V is TRBV5-1; 7 nucleotides line up with TRBD2. From germline, CDR1 is SGHRS and CDR2 YFSETQ. The CDR3 has 14 residues. V lost 3 bases to trimming and J lost 6 bases; unmatched junction nucleotides: 7. This chain's CDR3 is CASSSGTITDTQYF. In nucleotides, the CDR3 is TGCGCCAGCAGCTCGGGGACTATCACGGATACGCAGTATTTT.

This clonotype has a handful of counts. The chain recombines TRBV27 with TRBJ2-7, with 8 bases matching TRBD2. Germline V CDR1 and CDR2: MNHEY, SMNVEV (reference sequence). V was pared by 5 bases and J by 2 bases, with 17 bases of the junction left unmatched. The CDR3 is 18 residues long. In nucleotides, the CDR3 is TGTGCCAGCAGTGGCGGGGGGCAATGCTTAAGGAGCCCCTACGAGCAGTACGTC. Residues: CASSGGGQCLRSPYEQYV.

This clonotype was observed at least ten times. V usage is TRBV23-1 and J usage is TRBJ2-2; D may match TRBD1 or TRBD2 (5 bases each). TRBV23-1 is an ORF; its function is uncertain. Trimming cost V 7 bases and J 1 base, with 19 bases left between them. This CDR3 contains 17 residues. The CDR3 region has the DNA TGCGCCAGCATGCCGAGGGGCAGGGTCGGGAACACCGGGGAGCTGTTTTTT. Translating gives CASMPRGRVGNTGELFF.

This clonotype occurred many times. This sequence joins TRBV5-1 and TRBJ1-2; a possible D gene is TRBD1 (6 bases). The V gene lost 0 bases and the J gene lost 8 bases, with 20 bases spanning the gap. CDR3 length: 16 amino acids. The germline V gene encodes CDR1 SGHRS and CDR2 YFSETQ. CDR3 loop: CASSLAEASGALGYTF. CDR3 sequence (DNA): TGCGCCAGCAGCTTGGCCGAGGCTTCGGGGGCGCTCGGCTACACCTTC.

V gene TRBV5-4 combines with J gene TRBJ2-5; a weak D match, TRBD1 (6 bases). The CDR3 totals 14 residues. Deletions cut 1 base from V and 5 bases from J, with 12 bases between. The germline CDR1 and CDR2 sequences are SGHNT and YYREEE (reference sequence). The DNA for the CDR3 is TGTGCCAGCAGCTTGTTTGGGGGCGGTGAGACCCAGTACTTC. This translates into CASSLFGGGETQYF.